These T cell receptor beta chains were read from a single sample in a study of T cell changes during pregnancy in multiple sclerosis. This table comes from immunoSEQ multiplex PCR, and its TCRdb copy is limited to in-frame clones, with some not included. Among about 75,000 clones listed, about 93% were seen once. Specimen: CD4+ T cells from peripheral blood mononuclear cells, collected after pregnancy. These receptors came from a female donor with multiple sclerosis, enrolled in a pregnancy study. CDR3s include the opening cysteine and the closing phenylalanine or tryptophan. The order of the fields is CDR3 length, D gene, V gene, clone size, J gene, CDR3 protein, CDR3 DNA. A D gene is named only where the DNA matches it firmly. Some rows mark clone size as missing; the rest say once, few, many or name a class of expanded clone.

12,NA,TRBV10-3,NA,TRBJ2-7,CAAHGPTYEQYF,TGTGCTGCTCATGGCCCCACGTACGAGCAGTACTTC
18,TRBD2,TRBV9,NA,TRBJ2-3,CASSVATQTSGFTDTQYF,TGTGCCAGCAGCGTAGCTACCCAGACTAGCGGGTTCACAGATACGCAGTATTTT
13,TRBD1,TRBV28,NA,TRBJ1-4,CASRLTGAEKLFF,TGTGCCAGCAGACTGACAGGGGCTGAAAAACTGTTTTTT
12,NA,TRBV30,NA,TRBJ2-7,CAWSVASYEQYF,TGTGCCTGGAGTGTAGCCTCCTACGAGCAGTACTTC
15,NA,TRBV2,NA,TRBJ1-5,CASSAGRTGNQPQHF,TGTGCCAGCAGTGCCGGCAGGACAGGCAATCAGCCCCAGCATTTT
13,NA,TRBV29-1,NA,TRBJ2-7,CSVVSGSRHEQYF,TGCAGCGTTGTGTCGGGGAGCAGACACGAGCAGTACTTC
19,TRBD2,TRBV7-2,NA,TRBJ2-1,CASSLAVRASGRATNEQFF,TGTGCCAGCAGCTTAGCGGTGAGGGCTAGCGGGAGGGCCACCAATGAGCAGTTCTTC
15,TRBD1,TRBV5-6,NA,TRBJ1-1,CASSLGLTGGTEAFF,TGTGCCAGCAGCTTGGGTTTGACAGGGGGAACTGAAGCTTTCTTT
15,TRBD1,TRBV7-9,NA,TRBJ2-1,CASSHGTGTINEQFF,TGTGCCAGCAGCCACGGGACAGGGACCATCAATGAGCAGTTCTTC
11,NA,TRBV30,few,TRBJ1-2,CAWTRDPRTFF,TGTGCCTGGACGCGGGACCCACGGACGTTCTTC
15,NA,TRBV6-1,NA,TRBJ1-2,CASSEATGSNYGYTF,TGTGCCAGCAGTGAAGCCACAGGCTCAAACTATGGCTACACCTTC
15,NA,TRBV15,NA,TRBJ2-1,CATSRLGLKDGEQFF,TGTGCCACCAGCAGATTAGGACTAAAGGATGGTGAGCAGTTCTTC
13,NA,TRBV21-1,NA,TRBJ1-2,CASNRRQGDGYTF,TGTGCCAGCAATCGCCGACAGGGTGATGGCTACACCTTC
12,NA,TRBV30,NA,TRBJ2-1,CAWSHSYNEQFF,TGTGCCTGGAGCCATTCCTACAATGAGCAGTTCTTC
13,NA,TRBV19,NA,TRBJ2-2,CATRDSNTGELFF,TGTGCCACGCGGGACAGCAACACCGGGGAGCTGTTTTTT
15,NA,TRBV27,NA,TRBJ2-4,CASSLSELAKNIQYF,TGTGCCAGCAGTTTAAGCGAGCTAGCCAAAAACATTCAGTACTTC
16,NA,TRBV5-4,NA,TRBJ2-6,CASSLGHSVGANVLTF,TGTGCCAGCAGCTTGGGACATTCTGTGGGGGCCAACGTCCTGACTTTC
11,NA,TRBV6-1,NA,TRBJ2-7,CASSDPREQYF,TGTGCCAGCAGTGATCCCCGCGAGCAGTACTTC
15,NA,TRBV28,NA,TRBJ1-5,CASSFSGPSNQPQHF,TGTGCCAGCAGTTTTTCAGGGCCCAGCAATCAGCCCCAGCATTTT
14,NA,TRBV11-2,NA,TRBJ1-2,CASSPRALNYGYTF,TGTGCCAGCAGCCCACGAGCTCTTAACTATGGCTACACCTTC
11,NA,TRBV5-1,NA,TRBJ2-1,CASSFHIEQFF,TGCGCCAGCAGCTTCCACATTGAGCAGTTCTTC
14,TRBD1,TRBV2,NA,TRBJ1-2,CASSSDRGNYGYTF,TGTGCCAGCAGTTCGGACAGGGGCAACTATGGCTACACCTTC
18,TRBD1,TRBV10-3,NA,TRBJ2-6,CAIRKDRATTSGANVLTF,TGTGCCATCAGGAAAGACAGGGCTACCACTTCTGGGGCCAACGTCCTGACTTTC
14,NA,TRBV28,NA,TRBJ2-1,CASKGGDVYNEQFF,TGTGCCAGCAAAGGGGGAGATGTGTACAATGAGCAGTTCTTC
13,NA,TRBV5-1,NA,TRBJ2-1,CASSAEIYNEQFF,TGCGCCAGCAGCGCGGAAATCTACAATGAGCAGTTCTTC
15,NA,TRBV9,NA,TRBJ1-1,CASSVDPSRATEAFF,TGTGCCAGCAGCGTAGATCCCTCGCGGGCCACTGAAGCTTTCTTT
14,TRBD1,TRBV6-5,NA,TRBJ1-1,CASSPGQMNTEAFF,TGTGCCAGCAGCCCGGGACAGATGAACACTGAAGCTTTCTTT
14,NA,TRBV7-2,NA,TRBJ1-1,CASSPTTDTGIAFF,TGTGCCAGCAGCCCGACGACAGACACAGGTATCGCTTTCTTT
15,NA,TRBV6-1,NA,TRBJ2-6,CAGFEGNPGANVLTF,TGTGCCGGGTTTGAGGGCAACCCTGGGGCCAACGTCCTGACTTTC